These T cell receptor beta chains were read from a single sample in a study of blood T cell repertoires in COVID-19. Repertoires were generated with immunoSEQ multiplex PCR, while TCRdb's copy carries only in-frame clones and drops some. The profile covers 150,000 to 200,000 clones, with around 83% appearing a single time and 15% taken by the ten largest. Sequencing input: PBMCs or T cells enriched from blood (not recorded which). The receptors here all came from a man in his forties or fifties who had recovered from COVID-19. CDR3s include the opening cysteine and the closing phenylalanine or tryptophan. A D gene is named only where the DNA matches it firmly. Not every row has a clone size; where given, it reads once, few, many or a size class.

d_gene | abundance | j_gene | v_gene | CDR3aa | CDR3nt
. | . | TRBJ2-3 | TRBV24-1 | CATSDFTQASTDTQYF | TGTGCCACCAGTGATTTTACCCAGGCTAGCACAGATACGCAGTATTTT
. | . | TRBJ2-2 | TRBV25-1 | CASSLVNPGELFF | TGTGCCAGCAGTTTAGTAAATCCTGGGGAGCTGTTTTTT
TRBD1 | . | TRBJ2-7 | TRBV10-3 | CAISDSQGPYEQYF | TGTGCCATCAGTGATTCACAGGGGCCCTACGAGCAGTACTTC
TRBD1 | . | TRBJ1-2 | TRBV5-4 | CASSFFIYSTGVLGYTF | TGTGCCAGCAGCTTTTTCATATATTCGACAGGGGTTTTAGGCTACACCTTC
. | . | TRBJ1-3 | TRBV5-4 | CASSLVGAGGNTIYF | TGTGCCAGCAGCTTGGTTGGGGCAGGGGGAAACACCATATATTTT
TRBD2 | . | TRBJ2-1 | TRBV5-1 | CASSPGTSGAYNEQFF | TGCGCCAGCAGCCCGGGGACTAGCGGCGCGTACAATGAGCAGTTCTTC
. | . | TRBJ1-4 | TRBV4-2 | CASSSSRGTNEKLFF | TGTGCCAGCAGCTCAAGCAGGGGAACTAATGAAAAACTGTTTTTT
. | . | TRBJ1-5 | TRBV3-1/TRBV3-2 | CASSSSTGIGQPQHF | TGTGCCAGCAGCTCAAGCACAGGGATTGGTCAGCCCCAGCATTTT
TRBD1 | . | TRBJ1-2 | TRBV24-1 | CATSETGQGDYGYTF | TGTGCCACCAGTGAAACGGGACAGGGGGACTATGGCTACACCTTC
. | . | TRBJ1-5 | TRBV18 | CASSQVGQLTNSNQPQHF | TGTGCCAGCTCACAGGTAGGACAGCTAACTAATAGCAATCAGCCCCAGCATTTT
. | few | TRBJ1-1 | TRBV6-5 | CASRNTVNTEAFF | TGTGCCAGCAGGAATACGGTGAACACTGAAGCTTTCTTT
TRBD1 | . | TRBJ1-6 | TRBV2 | CASSERMGQGVSGYYNSPLHF | TGTGCCAGCAGTGAACGTATGGGACAGGGGGTTTCGGGATACTATAATTCACCCCTCCACTTT
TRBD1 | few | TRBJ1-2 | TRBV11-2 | CASSVTGGMIGYTF | TGTGCCAGCAGCGTGACAGGGGGCATGATTGGCTACACCTTC
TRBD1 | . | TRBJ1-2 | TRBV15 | CATSSRETGLYGYTF | TGTGCCACCAGCAGTCGTGAGACAGGGTTATATGGCTACACCTTC
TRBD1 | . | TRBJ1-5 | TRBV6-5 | CASSYSGQGVAQPQHF | TGTGCCAGCAGTTACTCTGGACAGGGAGTTGCTCAGCCCCAGCATTTT
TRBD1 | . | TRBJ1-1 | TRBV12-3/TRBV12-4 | CASSGTVNTEAFF | TGTGCCAGCAGTGGGACAGTAAACACTGAAGCTTTCTTT
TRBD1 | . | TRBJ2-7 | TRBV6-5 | CASSQGQGPYEQYF | TGTGCCAGCAGCCAGGGACAGGGCCCCTACGAGCAGTACTTC
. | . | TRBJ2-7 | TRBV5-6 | CASSPSGQTYEQYF | TGTGCCAGCAGCCCTTCGGGACAAACCTACGAGCAGTACTTC
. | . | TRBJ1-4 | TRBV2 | CASTRVSNEKLFF | TGTGCCAGCACCCGAGTTTCTAATGAAAAACTGTTTTTT
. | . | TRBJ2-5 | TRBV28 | CASSLSGGSETQYF | TGTGCCAGCAGTTTATCGGGGGGCTCGGAGACCCAGTACTTC
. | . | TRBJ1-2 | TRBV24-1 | CATSDSFTGAYGYTF | TGTGCCACCAGTGATTCCTTTACAGGCGCCTATGGCTACACCTTC
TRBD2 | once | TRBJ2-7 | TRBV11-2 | CASSSGTSGEQYF | TGTGCCAGCAGCTCAGGGACTAGCGGCGAGCAGTACTTC
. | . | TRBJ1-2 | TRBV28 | CASSYGTSANYGYTF | TGTGCCAGCAGCTACGGGACAAGCGCTAACTATGGCTACACCTTC
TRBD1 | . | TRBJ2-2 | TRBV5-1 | CASRAGTGGGTGELFF | TGCGCCAGCAGAGCGGGGACAGGGGGAGGCACCGGGGAGCTGTTTTTT